The rows below give T cell receptor beta chains drawn from one sample of a study of T-cell reconstitution after alpha-beta-depleted transplantation in children. TCRdb ran MiXCR on the PCR reads and lists one entry per CDR3 protein. The table has a few hundred thousand distinct CDR3 sequences, about 24% seen once. The sequenced sample was PBMCs, mostly from graft donor cells, obtained 360 days after TCRalphabeta/CD19-depleted stem cell transplant. These receptors originate from a female patient aged 2-9 years who had a stem cell transplant for congenital amegakaryocytic thrombocytopenia, so the T cells may come from the graft donor. Both conserved end residues are part of each CDR3. The order of the fields is D gene, clone size, J gene, V gene, CDR3 DNA, CDR3 protein. A D gene is named only where the DNA matches it firmly. Size is stated for part of the rows, as once, few or many counts, or as a class when the clone is expanded.

TRBD1	.	TRBJ2-7	TRBV4-1	TGCGCCAGCAGCCAGGAAATAGCCGACAGGGCCTACGAGCAGTACTTC	CASSQEIADRAYEQYF
.	.	TRBJ1-4	TRBV10-3	TGTGCCATCAGAACAGGCTTCAATGAAAAACTGTTTTTT	CAIRTGFNEKLFF
.	few	TRBJ2-1	TRBV4-3	TGCGCCAGCAGCCAAGATAGTGTCGGACCCCGACAGTTCTTC	CASSQDSVGPRQFF
.	once	TRBJ2-2	TRBV20-1	TGCAGTGCTAGATTTATGGGGGACGGGGAGCTGTTTTTT	CSARFMGDGELFF
.	.	TRBJ1-1	TRBV12-3/TRBV12-4	TGTGCCAGCACAGGCAGGGGTTCTGAAGCTTTCTTT	CASTGRGSEAFF
TRBD1	.	TRBJ1-4	TRBV4-3	TGCGCCAGCGCCTCTATACGGACAGGGAATGAAAAACTGTTTTTT	CASASIRTGNEKLFF
.	few	TRBJ1-5	TRBV6-5	TGTGCCAGCAGTCATTATCCTTCCCGTGGGGGTAGGGATCAGCCCCAGCATTTT	CASSHYPSRGGRDQPQHF
.	once	TRBJ2-5	TRBV6-1	TGTGCCAGCAGTGGTCCCTGGGTAGAGACCCAGTACTTC	CASSGPWVETQYF
.	.	TRBJ2-1	TRBV7-2	TGTGCCAGCAGCTCTTCGAGAGGCCCGACCTCCTACAATGAGCAGTTCTTC	CASSSSRGPTSYNEQFF
.	.	TRBJ1-1	TRBV4-1	TGCGCCAGCAGCCGGAAGGGGGGGACCACTGAAGCTTTCTTT	CASSRKGGTTEAFF
TRBD1	.	TRBJ2-2	TRBV2	TGTGCCAGCAAGATGGGGACAGGGAACACCGGGGAGCTGTTTTTT	CASKMGTGNTGELFF
TRBD2	.	TRBJ2-3	TRBV7-9	TGTGCCAGCAGCTCCCGACTAGCGGGAGAAGCAGATACGCAGTATTTT	CASSSRLAGEADTQYF
.	.	TRBJ2-1	TRBV16	TGTGCCAGCAGCCGAACCAGGGCTTCGGTTATGGATGAGCAGTTCTTC	CASSRTRASVMDEQFF